One and the same sample provided the 24 T cell receptor beta chains below, sequenced in a study of identical twins. TCRdb re-called the 5' RACE reads through MiXCR, storing one row per CDR3 protein. The repertoire holds some 790,000 distinct CDR3 sequences, with 15% to 20% as singletons. The sample was also reused in another study, on T cells expressing NK-cell markers.

Sequenced input: PBMCs. The receptors here all came from a woman aged 18-29 years in good health.

This rearrangement joins TRBV12-3 or TRBV12-4 to TRBJ1-5; D gene uncertain. The CDR3 totals 14 residues. The V and J ends lost 3 bases and 0 bases respectively, with 6 bases between them. CDR3 in DNA: TGTGCCAGCAGTTTCCTTTATAGCAATCAGCCCCAGCATTTT. Amino acid sequence: CASSFLYSNQPQHF.

The gene calls are TRBV27 and TRBJ2-7; D is uncertain. The CDR3 has 13 amino acids. Germline V gene lookup returns CDR1 MNHEY and CDR2 SMNVEV (reference sequence). The V end lost 5 bases, the J end lost 3 bases, and 11 bases lay between the germline ends. CDR3 nucleotide sequence: TGTGCCAGCAGTCCGCCCAGTCTCTACGAGCAGTACTTC. Translated: CASSPPSLYEQYF.

The V and J genes are TRBV20-1 and TRBJ2-3; TRBD2 matches 10 bases. The length of the CDR3 is 16 residues. CDR1 and CDR2 (germline): DFQATT, SNEGSKA (reference sequence). Losses at the gene ends were 3 bases for V and 2 bases for J; bases not matched to a gene: 8. The CDR3: CSASWLAGATTDTQYF. The CDR3 coding sequence is TGCAGTGCTAGCTGGCTAGCGGGAGCTACCACAGATACGCAGTATTTT.

This chain links TRBV7-2 with TRBJ2-7; TRBD2 matches 11 bases. Germline loops: CDR1 SGHTA, CDR2 FQGNSA. The CDR3 contains 16 residues. The V segment lost 1 base and the J segment 2 bases; nucleotides outside the gene matches: 4. The chain's CDR3 is CASSLGTSGQAYEQYF. DNA of the CDR3: TGTGCCAGCAGCTTAGGGACTAGCGGGCAGGCCTACGAGCAGTACTTC.

The chain has TRBV21-1 and TRBJ2-1. TRBV21-1 is deemed a pseudogene. This CDR3 spans 17 amino acids. Here the CDR3 reads CASSKEERGGSYNEQFF. The CDR3 coding sequence is TGTGCCAGCAGCAAAGAAGAACGGGGAGGCTCCTACAATGAGCAGTTCTTC.

In this sample, this clonotype turned up a few times. The gene calls are TRBV27 and TRBJ2-7; 10 positions match TRBD2. V was clipped by 5 bases and J by 5 bases; unmatched bases: 12. CDR1 and CDR2 (germline): MNHEY, SMNVEV (reference sequence). CDR3 length: 16 amino acids. CDR3 coding DNA: TGTGCCAGCAGTCCCCCGAAGCGGGAGGGCCCGCACGAGCAGTACTTC. Protein product: CASSPPKREGPHEQYF.

The chain employs TRBV5-1 and TRBJ2-2; D perhaps matches TRBD2 (6 bases). CDR1 SGHRS and CDR2 YFSETQ come from the germline V gene. The length of the CDR3 is 18 residues. Trimming shortened V by 5 bases and J by 4 bases, and 24 bases separated the two germline ends. CDR3 amino acids: CASSLTPPGVGFTGELFF. For the CDR3, the DNA is TGCGCCAGCAGTCTGACCCCTCCGGGGGTAGGTTTCACCGGGGAGCTGTTTTTT.

This chain uses TRBV6-5 with TRBJ2-7; 10 bases agree with TRBD1. The CDR3 runs 15 residues. Germline CDR1 and CDR2: MNHEY and SVGAGI. V trimming: 4 bases; J trimming: 2 bases; junction bases outside the gene matches: 5. This CDR3 reads CASSFGTGDPYEQYF. The CDR3 nucleotides read TGTGCCAGCAGTTTTGGGACAGGGGACCCCTACGAGCAGTACTTC.

The chain combines TRBV10-3 with TRBJ2-4, with 12 bases fitting TRBD2. CDR3 length: 19 residues. The germline V gene encodes CDR1 ENHRY and CDR2 SYGVKD. The junction had 10 bases not matched to a gene; V was cut back by 3 bases and J by 1 base. CDR3 bases: TGTGCCATCAGTGAACGACTAGCGGGAGTGTTGATGGCCAAAAACATTCAGTACTTC. Translating gives CAISERLAGVLMAKNIQYF.

This clonotype came up many times. The chain uses TRBV15 and TRBJ2-3; TRBD2 might be the D (5 bases). CDR1 and CDR2 (germline): LNHNV, YYDKDF (reference sequence). The CDR3 contains 15 residues. V was clipped by 1 base and J by 5 bases, with 13 bases between them. The chain's CDR3 is CATSRVSGRGDTQYF. CDR3 nucleotides: TGTGCCACCAGCAGAGTGTCAGGCCGGGGAGATACGCAGTATTTT.

This clonotype showed up just a few times. The chain couples TRBV6-1 to TRBJ2-4; D is unresolved. CDR1 is MNHNS, CDR2 SASEGT, per germline. V lost 6 bases and J 8 bases, leaving 17 bases between the germline ends. CDR3 length: 14 amino acids. The CDR3 loop reads CASRPGHEVDIQYF. The DNA for the CDR3 is TGTGCCAGCAGACCGGGTCACGAAGTGGACATTCAGTACTTC.

V is TRBV30 and J is TRBJ2-5; D is unresolved. Germline lookup yields CDR1 GTSNPN and CDR2 SVGIG (reference sequence). V lost 5 bases to trimming and J lost 4 bases, with 14 bases between them. The CDR3 contains 13 residues. The chain's CDR3 is CAWGIRVGETQYF. The DNA of the CDR3 is TGTGCCTGGGGGATAAGGGTTGGAGAGACCCAGTACTTC.

The table lists this clonotype with a few counts. The chain uses TRBV12-3 or TRBV12-4 and TRBJ2-7; tentative D call: TRBD1 (6 bases). The CDR3 runs to 14 residues. Trimming took off 3 bases at V and 2 bases at J, with 11 bases between the two ends. The CDR3, as DNA: TGTGCCAGCAGTTTGCCTAACAGGGCCTACGAGCAGTACTTC. Translating gives CASSLPNRAYEQYF.

The V gene is TRBV12-5, the J gene TRBJ2-1; D not resolved. Trimming cost V 5 bases and J 4 bases, with 15 bases left between them. This CDR3 has 15 amino acids. Germline CDR1 is LGHNT and CDR2 is FRNRAP. The CDR3 DNA is TGTGCTAGTGGTCCCCCTCCTCCTGGGTACAATGAGCAGTTCTTC. It is translated as CASGPPPPGYNEQFF. Drawing the rest from reference TRBV12-5 and TRBJ2-1, the complete variable domain is DARVTQTPRHKVTEMGQEVTMRCQPILGHNTVFWYRQTMMQGLELLAYFRNRAPLDDSGMPKDRFSAEMPDATLATLKIQPSEPRDSAVYFCASGPPPPGYNEQFFGPGTRLTVL.

V is TRBV20-1 and J is TRBJ2-7; a weak D match, TRBD2 (5 bases). Germline assignment: CDR1 DFQATT and CDR2 SNEGSKA (reference sequence). There are 14 residues in the CDR3. The V gene lost 6 bases and the J gene lost 2 bases, with 17 bases spanning the gap. The CDR3 protein is CSARPTAAPYEQYF. The CDR3 region has the DNA TGCAGTGCCCGACCAACAGCGGCCCCCTACGAGCAGTACTTC.

This clonotype came up a few times. V usage is TRBV15 and J usage is TRBJ1-4; D remains ambiguous. V was shortened by 8 bases and J by 3 bases, with 10 bases between the two germline ends. This CDR3 comprises 13 residues. CDR1 is LNHNV and CDR2 is YYDKDF in the germline V gene (reference sequence). This CDR3 is CATGSRSNEKLFF. As DNA, the CDR3 is TGTGCCACCGGTAGCAGGTCTAATGAAAAACTGTTTTTT. The full variable domain, rest sourced from reference TRBV15 and TRBJ1-4, is DAMVIQNPRYQVTQFGKPVTLSCSQTLNHNVMYWYQQKSSQAPKLLFHYYDKDFNNEADTPDNFQSRRPNTSFCFLDIRSPGLGDTAMYLCATGSRSNEKLFFGSGTQLSVL.

This clonotype was counted between two and nine times. The rearrangement uses TRBV20-1 and TRBJ2-7; D is possibly TRBD2 (6 bases). Germline V CDR1 and CDR2: DFQATT, SNEGSKA (reference sequence). This CDR3 has 14 amino acids. Trimming removed 2 bases at V and 7 bases at J, with 18 bases between. CDR3 DNA sequence: TGCAGTGCTAGATGGGGGACTGCCATCCCGGAGCAGTACTTC. This codes for CSARWGTAIPEQYF.

The chain couples TRBV29-1 to TRBJ1-3; D is perhaps TRBD1 (5 bases). V lost 8 bases to trimming and J lost 1 base, with 15 bases between them. CDR3 length: 14 amino acids. Germline values: CDR1 SQVTM, CDR2 ANQGSEA. The CDR3: CSCDGTSSGNTIYF. The CDR3 region has the DNA TGCAGCTGCGACGGGACCTCTTCTGGAAACACCATATATTTT.

This clonotype was seen only a few times. The V gene is TRBV11-2, the J gene TRBJ1-5; D is undetermined. Germline lookup yields CDR1 SGHAT and CDR2 FQNNGV. CDR3 length equals 15 residues. V was cut by 5 bases and J by 1 base, with 12 bases left in between. CDR3 protein: CASSPDRISNQPQHF. The CDR3 DNA follows: TGTGCCAGCAGCCCTGACCGTATAAGCAATCAGCCCCAGCATTTT.

This chain joins TRBV12-3 or TRBV12-4 and TRBJ1-2; a possible D gene is TRBD1 (6 bases). This CDR3 is built from 12 residues. V lost 10 bases and J 4 bases, leaving 13 bases between the germline ends. CDR3 residues: CATTGGPYGYTF. For the CDR3, the DNA is TGTGCCACAACGGGGGGGCCCTATGGCTACACCTTC.

The chain has TRBV12-3 or TRBV12-4 and TRBJ2-1; TRBD2 is a possible D gene (6 bases). Trimming stripped 8 bases from V and 3 bases from J, with 17 bases between. This CDR3 comprises 15 residues. CDR3 DNA sequence: TGTGCCAGCGGGCCTCGGGACTTCTACTACAATGAGCAGTTCTTC. Amino acids: CASGPRDFYYNEQFF.

Written as DNA, the CDR3 is TGCGCCAGCAGAAAGGGGACCGGAGAGACCCAGTACTTC. Protein sequence: CASRKGTGETQYF. This rearrangement joins TRBV5-1 to TRBJ2-5; D tentatively fits TRBD1 or TRBD2 (5 bases each). V lost 5 bases and J lost 4, with 12 bases in between. The CDR3 contains 13 residues. Germline V gene lookup returns CDR1 SGHRS and CDR2 YFSETQ.

This clonotype was seen a few times. The DNA for the CDR3 is TGTGCCTCCAAGGCGGGAGGTGTCGGGGAGCTGTTTTTT. This sequence encodes CASKAGGVGELFF. The chain joins TRBV2 to TRBJ2-2, with 8 nucleotides matching TRBD2. CDR1 and CDR2 (germline): SNHLY, FYNNEI. Trimming removed 11 bases from V and 7 bases from J; junction bases left unmatched: 9. The CDR3 sequence is 13 residues long.

V usage is TRBV5-1 and J usage is TRBJ2-3; D is possibly TRBD2 (7 bases). The V and J ends lost 0 bases and 5 bases respectively, with 16 bases between them. The CDR3 has 16 amino acids. Germline CDR1 SGHRS, CDR2 YFSETQ. The CDR3 DNA sequence: TGCGCCAGCAGCTTGGATGGGGGGGGCCGGAAAGATACGCAGTATTTT. Translation: CASSLDGGGRKDTQYF.